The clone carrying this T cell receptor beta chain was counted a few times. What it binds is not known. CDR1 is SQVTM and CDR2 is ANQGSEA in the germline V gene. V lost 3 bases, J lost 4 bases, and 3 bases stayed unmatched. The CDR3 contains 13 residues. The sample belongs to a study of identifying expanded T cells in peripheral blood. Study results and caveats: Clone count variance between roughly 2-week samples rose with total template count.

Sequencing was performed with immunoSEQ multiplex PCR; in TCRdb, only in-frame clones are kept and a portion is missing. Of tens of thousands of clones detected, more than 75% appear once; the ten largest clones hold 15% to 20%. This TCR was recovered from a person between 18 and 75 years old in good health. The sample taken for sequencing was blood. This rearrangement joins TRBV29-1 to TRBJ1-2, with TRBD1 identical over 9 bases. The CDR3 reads CSVEGQGSYGYTF. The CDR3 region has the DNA TGCAGCGTTGAGGGACAGGGCAGCTATGGCTACACCTTC.